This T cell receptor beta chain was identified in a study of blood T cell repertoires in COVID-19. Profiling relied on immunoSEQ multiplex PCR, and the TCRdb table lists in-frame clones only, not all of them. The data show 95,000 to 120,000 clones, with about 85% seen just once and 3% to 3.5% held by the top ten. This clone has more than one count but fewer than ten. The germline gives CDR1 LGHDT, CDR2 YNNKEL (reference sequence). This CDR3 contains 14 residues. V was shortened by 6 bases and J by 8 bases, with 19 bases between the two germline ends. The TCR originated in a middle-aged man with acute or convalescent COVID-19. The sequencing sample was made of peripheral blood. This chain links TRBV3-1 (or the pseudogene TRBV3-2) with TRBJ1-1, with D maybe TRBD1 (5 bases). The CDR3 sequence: CASSLKGRGEEAFF. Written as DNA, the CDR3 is TGTGCCAGCAGTCTTAAGGGGAGGGGCGAAGAAGCTTTCTTT.